This TCR beta chain came from a study of identical twins. This clonotype was observed a handful of times. TCRdb analysed the 5' RACE reads with MiXCR anew, one entry per CDR3 protein. This table holds some 230,000 distinct CDR3 sequences, 6.5% found once. These data also featured in a second study, about T cells expressing NK-cell markers.

Source material: CD8+ T cells sorted from blood. The source of this sequence is a young woman in good health.

The CDR3 protein is CASSPTMEYSIPEQFF. The CDR3 DNA reads TGTGCCAGCAGCCCCACCATGGAGTACAGCATTCCTGAGCAGTTCTTC. The chain carries TRBV7-9 and TRBJ2-1; D remains ambiguous. Trimming left V 5 bases short and J 9 bases short, with 23 bases between. The germline gives CDR1 SEHNR, CDR2 FQNEAQ (reference sequence). The CDR3 spans 16 residues.